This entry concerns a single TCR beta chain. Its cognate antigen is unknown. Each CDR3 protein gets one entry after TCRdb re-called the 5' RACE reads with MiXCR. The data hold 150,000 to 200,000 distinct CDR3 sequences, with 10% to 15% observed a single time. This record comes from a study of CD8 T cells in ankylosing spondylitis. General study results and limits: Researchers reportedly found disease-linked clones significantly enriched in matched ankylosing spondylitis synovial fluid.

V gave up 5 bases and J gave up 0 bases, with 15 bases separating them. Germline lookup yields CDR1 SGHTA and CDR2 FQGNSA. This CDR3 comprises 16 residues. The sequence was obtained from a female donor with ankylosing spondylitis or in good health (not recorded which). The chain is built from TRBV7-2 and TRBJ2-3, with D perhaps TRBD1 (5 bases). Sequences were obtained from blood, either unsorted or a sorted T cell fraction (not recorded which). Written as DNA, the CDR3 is TGTGCCAGCAGCCCAAGGGCAGGGTCTAGCACAGATACGCAGTATTTT. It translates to CASSPRAGSSTDTQYF. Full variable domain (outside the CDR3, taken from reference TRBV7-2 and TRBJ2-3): GAGVSQSPSNKVTEKGKDVELRCDPISGHTALYWYRQSLGQGLEFLIYFQGNSAPDKSGLPSDRFSAERTGGSVSTLTIQRTQQEDSAVYLCASSPRAGSSTDTQYFGPGTRLTVL.